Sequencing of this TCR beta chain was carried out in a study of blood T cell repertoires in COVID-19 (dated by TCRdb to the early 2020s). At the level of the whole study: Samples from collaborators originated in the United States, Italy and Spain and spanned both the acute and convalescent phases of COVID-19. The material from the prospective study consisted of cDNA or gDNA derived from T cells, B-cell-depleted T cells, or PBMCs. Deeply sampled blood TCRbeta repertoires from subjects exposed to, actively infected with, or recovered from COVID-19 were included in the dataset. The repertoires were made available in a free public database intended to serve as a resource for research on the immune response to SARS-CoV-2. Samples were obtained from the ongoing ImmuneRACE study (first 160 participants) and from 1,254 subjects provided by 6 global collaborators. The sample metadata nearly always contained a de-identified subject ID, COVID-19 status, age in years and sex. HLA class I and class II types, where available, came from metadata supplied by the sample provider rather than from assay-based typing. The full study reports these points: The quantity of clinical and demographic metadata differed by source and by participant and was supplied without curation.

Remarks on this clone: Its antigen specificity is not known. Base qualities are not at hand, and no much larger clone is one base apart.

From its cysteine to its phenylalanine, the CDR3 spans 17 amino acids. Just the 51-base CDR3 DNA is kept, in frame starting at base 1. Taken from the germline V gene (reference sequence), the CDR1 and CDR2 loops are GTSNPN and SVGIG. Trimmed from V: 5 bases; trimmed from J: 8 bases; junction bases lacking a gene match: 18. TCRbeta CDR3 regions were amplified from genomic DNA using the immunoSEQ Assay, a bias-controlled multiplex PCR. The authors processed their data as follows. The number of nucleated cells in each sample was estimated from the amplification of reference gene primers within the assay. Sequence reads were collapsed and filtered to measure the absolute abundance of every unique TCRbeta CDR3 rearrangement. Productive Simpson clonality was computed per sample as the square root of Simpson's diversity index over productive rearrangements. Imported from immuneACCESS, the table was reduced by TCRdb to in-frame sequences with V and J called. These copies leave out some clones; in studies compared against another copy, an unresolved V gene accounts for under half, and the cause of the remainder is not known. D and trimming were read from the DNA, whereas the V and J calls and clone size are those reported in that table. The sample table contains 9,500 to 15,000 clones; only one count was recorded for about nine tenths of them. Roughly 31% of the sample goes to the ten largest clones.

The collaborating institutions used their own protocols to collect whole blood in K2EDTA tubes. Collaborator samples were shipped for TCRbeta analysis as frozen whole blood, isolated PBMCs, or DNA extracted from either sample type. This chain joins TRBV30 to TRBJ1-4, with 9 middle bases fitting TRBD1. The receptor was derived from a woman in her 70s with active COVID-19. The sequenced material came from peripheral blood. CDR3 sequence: CAWRRGGTGPLREKLFF. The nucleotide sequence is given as TGTGCCTGGCGTCGCGGAGGGACAGGGCCCCTTCGGGAAAAACTGTTTTTT.